This TCR beta chain was captured in a study of blood T cell repertoires in COVID-19. Clones were read by immunoSEQ multiplex PCR, and TCRdb kept only the in-frame ones, dropping some. The repertoire holds 200,000 to 250,000 clones, with around 86% as singletons. This CDR3 comprises 14 residues. Germline CDR1 reads MDHEN; CDR2 reads SYDVKM. With 2 bases removed from V and 4 bases from J, the gap between germline ends came to 11 bases. The clonotype was recovered from a man older than 75 with acute or convalescent COVID-19. The chain is built from TRBV28 and TRBJ1-1; possibly TRBD1 for D (5 bases). The sequenced material came from peripheral blood. CDR3: CASSLRGGATEAFF. The CDR3 DNA reads as TGTGCCAGCAGTTTACGGGGGGGAGCCACTGAAGCTTTCTTT. Full variable domain (outside the CDR3, taken from reference TRBV28 and TRBJ1-1): DVKVTQSSRYLVKRTGEKVFLECVQDMDHENMFWYRQDPGLGLRLIYFSYDVKMKEKGDIPEGYSVSREKKERFSLILESASTNQTSMYLCASSLRGGATEAFFGQGTRLTVV.